This TCR beta chain was obtained from a study of blood T cell repertoires in COVID-19. About the study: PBMCs, B-cell-depleted T cells, or T cells provided the cDNA or gDNA that made up the material.

Per the authors' pipeline: By means of reference gene primer amplification, nucleated cell counts were estimated. Measured with immunoSEQ multiplex PCR; TCRdb has only the in-frame clones, and not every one. The V and J calls and clone size are taken from that table; D and trimming were inferred from the DNA. The table lists approximately 59,000 clones, 89% of them singletons. The CDR3 runs 13 residues. V lost 4 bases and J lost 3, with 9 bases in between. Germline CDR1 is LGHDT and CDR2 is YNNKEL (reference sequence). This sequence joins TRBV3-1 (or the pseudogene TRBV3-2) and TRBJ1-2, with no clear D. The sample was peripheral blood. This clonotype originated in a human donor in a cohort sampled during active COVID-19. CDR3 nucleotide sequence: TGTGCCAGCAGCCCCCGAAACTACTATGGCTACACCTTC. It yields the protein CASSPRNYYGYTF.